The entry below gives a single TCR beta chain sequence along with its context. The antigen is undetermined. This entry comes from a study of radiotherapy plus CTLA-4 blockade in lung cancer. Study-wide results and caveats: Radiotherapy with ipilimumab was followed by blood expansion of tumor-derived clones.

V gave up 5 bases and J gave up 4 bases; unmatched junction bases: 4. The CDR3 contains 15 residues. Per the germline V gene, CDR1 is SGHTA and CDR2 is FQGNSA. Assay used: immunoSEQ multiplex PCR; TCRdb lists only in-frame clones, some missing. This table holds over 60,000 clones, over 75% found once. Material: peripheral blood, obtained from a patient treated with radiotherapy plus ipilimumab. The J gene is TRBJ2-1, the V gene TRBV7-2; 11 nucleotides match TRBD2. This TCR was sampled from a human donor with non-small cell lung cancer that progressed on radiotherapy plus ipilimumab. The CDR3, as DNA: TGTGCCAGCAGCCTGACTAGCGGGATTTACAATGAGCAGTTCTTC. This sequence encodes CASSLTSGIYNEQFF.